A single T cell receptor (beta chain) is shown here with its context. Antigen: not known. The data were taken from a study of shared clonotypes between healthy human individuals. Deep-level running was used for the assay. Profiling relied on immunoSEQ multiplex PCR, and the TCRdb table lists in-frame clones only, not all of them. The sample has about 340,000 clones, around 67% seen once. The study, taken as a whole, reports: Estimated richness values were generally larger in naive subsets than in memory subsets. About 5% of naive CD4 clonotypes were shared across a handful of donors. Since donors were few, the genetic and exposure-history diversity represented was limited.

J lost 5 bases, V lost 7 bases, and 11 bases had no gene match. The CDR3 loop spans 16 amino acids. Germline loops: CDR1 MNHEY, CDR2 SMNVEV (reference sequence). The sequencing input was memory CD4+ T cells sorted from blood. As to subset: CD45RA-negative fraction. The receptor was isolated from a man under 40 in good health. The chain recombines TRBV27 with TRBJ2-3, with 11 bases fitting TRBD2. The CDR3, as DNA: TGTGCCAGCACGGGCACTAGCGGGGGAAAAAGAGATACGCAGTATTTT. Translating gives CASTGTSGGKRDTQYF.